The clone carrying this T cell receptor (beta chain) was seen ten or more times. Its target is unknown. This entry belongs to a study of Graves' ophthalmopathy and Graves' hyperthyroidism. Overall study results and limits: Ophthalmopathy progression cases were predicted by the model with 70.59% sensitivity and approximately 74% specificity.

TCR beta CDR3 regions were amplified from RNA transcripts. HTBI primers primed a first-round RT-PCR, and a second-round multiplex PCR followed. In TCRdb, the multiplex PCR reads were re-called with MiXCR into one record per CDR3 protein. The profile covers roughly 300,000 distinct CDR3 sequences, with about a sixth appearing a single time and approximately 13% taken by the ten largest. CDR3 length: 13 residues. Germline V lookup: CDR1 SGHDN, CDR2 FVKESK. The ends were cut back, 1 base at V and 11 bases at J, with 14 bases in the middle. The sequencing sample was made of peripheral blood. The clonotype originates from an adult man with Graves' ophthalmopathy. The rearrangement joins TRBV14 to TRBJ1-1, with D unclear. The CDR3 region is CASSQGLGEAAFF. CDR3 DNA sequence: TGTGCCAGCAGCCAAGGCCTCGGGGAAGCGGCTTTCTTT.